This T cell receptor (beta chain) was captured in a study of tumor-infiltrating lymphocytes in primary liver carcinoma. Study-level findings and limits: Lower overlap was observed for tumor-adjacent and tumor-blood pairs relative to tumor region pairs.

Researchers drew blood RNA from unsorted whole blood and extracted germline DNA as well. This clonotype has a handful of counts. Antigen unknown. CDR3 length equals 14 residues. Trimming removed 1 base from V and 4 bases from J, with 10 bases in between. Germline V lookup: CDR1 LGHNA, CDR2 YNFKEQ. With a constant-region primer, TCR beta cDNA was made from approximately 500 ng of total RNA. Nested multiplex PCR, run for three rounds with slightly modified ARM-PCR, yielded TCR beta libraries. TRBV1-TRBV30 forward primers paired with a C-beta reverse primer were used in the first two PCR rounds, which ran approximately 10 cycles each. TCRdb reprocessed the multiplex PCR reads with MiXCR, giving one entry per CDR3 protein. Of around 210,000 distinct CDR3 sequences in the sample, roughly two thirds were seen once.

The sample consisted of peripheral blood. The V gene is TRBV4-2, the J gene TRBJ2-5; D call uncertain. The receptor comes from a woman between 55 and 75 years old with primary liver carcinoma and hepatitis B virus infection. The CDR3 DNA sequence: TGTGCCAGCAGCCAAGGGGCTCAACGAGAGACCCAGTACTTC. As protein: CASSQGAQRETQYF.